This T cell receptor beta chain was sequenced during a study of glioma-infiltrating T cells after dendritic cell vaccination. Whole-study findings and limits: Survival was not directly related to TCR clonality in these patients. The cohort had few patients with full blood and tumor sets.

The V gene end was trimmed by 7 bases and the J gene end by 2 bases; junction bases not matched to a gene: 10. There are 15 residues in the CDR3. Germline-derived CDR1 and CDR2 are MDHEN and SYDVKM. The time point: after dendritic cell vaccination, including at tumor progression/relapse. Selection required adequate fresh-frozen tumor tissue plus more than two years' survival data. All glioblastoma patients lacked an isocitrate dehydrogenase mutation. Sequencing was performed with immunoSEQ multiplex PCR; in TCRdb, only in-frame clones are kept and a portion is missing. The table includes fewer than 65,000 clones, around 89% detected once. Comment on this clone: What it binds is not known.

The V gene is TRBV28, the J gene TRBJ2-7; 8 positions agree with TRBD2. The sequence came from a human donor with glioblastoma. The specimen was blood, collected after dendritic cell vaccination. CDR3 amino acids: CASTSPRGGTYEQYF. The CDR3 nucleotides are TGTGCCAGCACATCGCCACGGGGGGGAACCTACGAGCAGTACTTC.